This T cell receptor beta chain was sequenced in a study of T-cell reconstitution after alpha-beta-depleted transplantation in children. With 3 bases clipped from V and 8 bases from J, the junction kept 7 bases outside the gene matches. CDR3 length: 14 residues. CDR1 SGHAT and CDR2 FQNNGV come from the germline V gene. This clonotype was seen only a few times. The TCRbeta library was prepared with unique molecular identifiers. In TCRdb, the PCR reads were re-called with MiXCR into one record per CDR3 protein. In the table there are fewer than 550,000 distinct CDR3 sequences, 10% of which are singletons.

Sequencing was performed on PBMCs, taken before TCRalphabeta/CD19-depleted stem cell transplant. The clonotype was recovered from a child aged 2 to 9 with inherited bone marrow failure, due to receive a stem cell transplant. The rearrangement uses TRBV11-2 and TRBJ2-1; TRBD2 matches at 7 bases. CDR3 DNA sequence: TGTGCCAGCAGCTTGGTGGGAGGGCCCCATGAGCAGTTCTTC. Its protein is CASSLVGGPHEQFF.